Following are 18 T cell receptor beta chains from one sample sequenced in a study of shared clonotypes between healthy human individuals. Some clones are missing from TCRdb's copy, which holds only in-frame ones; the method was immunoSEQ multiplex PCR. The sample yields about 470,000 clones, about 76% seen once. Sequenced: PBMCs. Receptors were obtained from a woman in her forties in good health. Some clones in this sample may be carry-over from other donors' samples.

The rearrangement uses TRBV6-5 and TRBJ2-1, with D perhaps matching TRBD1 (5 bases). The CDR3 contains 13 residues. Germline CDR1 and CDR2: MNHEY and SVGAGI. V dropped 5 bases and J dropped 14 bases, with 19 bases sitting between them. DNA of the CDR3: TGTGCCAGCAGTCATACCCTTGGGCAGGGAAAGTTCTTC. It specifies CASSHTLGQGKFF.

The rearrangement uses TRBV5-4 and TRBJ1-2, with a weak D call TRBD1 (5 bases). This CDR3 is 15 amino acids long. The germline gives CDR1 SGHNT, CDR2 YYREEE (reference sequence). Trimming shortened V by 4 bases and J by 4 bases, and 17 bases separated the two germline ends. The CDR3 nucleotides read TGTGCCAGCAGCCCTTTTCTGGCAGGGTCCTATGGCTACACCTTC. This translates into CASSPFLAGSYGYTF.

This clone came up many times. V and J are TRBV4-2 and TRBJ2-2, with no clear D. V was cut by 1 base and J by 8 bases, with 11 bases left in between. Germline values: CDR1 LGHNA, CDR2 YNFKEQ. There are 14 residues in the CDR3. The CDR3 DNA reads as TGTGCCAGCAGCCAAGGGATGGCTTCGGGGGAGCTGTTTTTT. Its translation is CASSQGMASGELFF.

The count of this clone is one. This chain's CDR3 is CASRGLADTYEQYF. The CDR3 nucleotides are TGTGCCAGCAGAGGACTAGCGGACACCTACGAGCAGTACTTC. The genes are TRBV28 and TRBJ2-7; 10 nucleotides align to TRBD2. There are 14 residues in the CDR3. Germline values: CDR1 MDHEN, CDR2 SYDVKM. V gave up 6 bases and J gave up 2 bases; unmatched junction bases: 4.

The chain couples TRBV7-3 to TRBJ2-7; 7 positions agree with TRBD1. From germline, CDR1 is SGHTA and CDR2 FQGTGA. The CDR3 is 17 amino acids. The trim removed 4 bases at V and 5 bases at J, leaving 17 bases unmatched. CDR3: CASSSRQTGTDIDEQYF. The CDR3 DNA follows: TGTGCCAGCAGCTCCAGGCAAACCGGGACAGACATCGACGAGCAGTACTTC.

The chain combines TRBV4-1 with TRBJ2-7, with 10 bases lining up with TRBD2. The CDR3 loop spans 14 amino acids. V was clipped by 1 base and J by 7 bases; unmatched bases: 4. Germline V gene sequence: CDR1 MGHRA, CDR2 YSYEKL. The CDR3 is CASSQGTLAGEQYF. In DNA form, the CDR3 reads TGCGCCAGCAGCCAAGGTACACTAGCGGGAGAGCAGTACTTC.

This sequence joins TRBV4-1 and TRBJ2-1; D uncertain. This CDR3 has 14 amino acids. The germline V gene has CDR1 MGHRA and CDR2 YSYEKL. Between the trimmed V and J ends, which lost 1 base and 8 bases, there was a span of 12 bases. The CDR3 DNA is TGCGCCAGCAGCCAAGGGGCCTATAGTTATGAGCAGTTCTTC. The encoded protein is CASSQGAYSYEQFF.

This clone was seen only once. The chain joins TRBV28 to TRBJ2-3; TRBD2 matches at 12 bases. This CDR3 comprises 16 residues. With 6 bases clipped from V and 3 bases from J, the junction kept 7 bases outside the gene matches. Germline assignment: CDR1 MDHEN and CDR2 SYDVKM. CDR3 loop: CASRGSLAGGTDTQYF. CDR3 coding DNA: TGTGCCAGCAGAGGTTCGCTAGCGGGAGGGACAGATACGCAGTATTTT.

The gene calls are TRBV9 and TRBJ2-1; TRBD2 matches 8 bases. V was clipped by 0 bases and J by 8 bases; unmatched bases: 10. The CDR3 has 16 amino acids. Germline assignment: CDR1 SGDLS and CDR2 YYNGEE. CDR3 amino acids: CASSVGGSGIGDEQFF. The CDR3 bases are TGTGCCAGCAGCGTAGGTGGTAGCGGGATTGGGGATGAGCAGTTCTTC.

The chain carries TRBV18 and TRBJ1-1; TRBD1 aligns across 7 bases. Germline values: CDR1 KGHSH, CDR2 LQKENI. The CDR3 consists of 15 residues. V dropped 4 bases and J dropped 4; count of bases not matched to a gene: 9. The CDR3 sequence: CASSLSRGDSTEAFF. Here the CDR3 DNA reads TGTGCCAGCTCACTAAGCAGGGGGGATAGCACTGAAGCTTTCTTT.

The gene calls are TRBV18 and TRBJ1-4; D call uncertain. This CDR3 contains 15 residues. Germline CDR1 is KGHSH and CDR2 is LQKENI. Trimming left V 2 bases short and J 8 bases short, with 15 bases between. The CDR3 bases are TGTGCCAGCTCACCAAGAGCGGCAAAAGGGGAAAAACTGTTTTTT. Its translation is CASSPRAAKGEKLFF.

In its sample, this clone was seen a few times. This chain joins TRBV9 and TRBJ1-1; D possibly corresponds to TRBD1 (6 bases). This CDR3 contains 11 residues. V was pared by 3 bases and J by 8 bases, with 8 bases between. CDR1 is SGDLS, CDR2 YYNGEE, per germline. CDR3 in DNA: TGTGCCAGCAGCGCGGGACAAGAAGCTTTCTTT. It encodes CASSAGQEAFF.

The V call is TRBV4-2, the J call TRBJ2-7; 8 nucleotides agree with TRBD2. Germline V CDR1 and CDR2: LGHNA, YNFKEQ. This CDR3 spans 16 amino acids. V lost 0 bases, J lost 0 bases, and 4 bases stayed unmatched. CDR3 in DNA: TGTGCCAGCAGCCAAGATTTCAGCGGGAGCTCCTACGAGCAGTACTTC. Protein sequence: CASSQDFSGSSYEQYF.

The CDR3 DNA reads TGTGCCAGCAGCTTGGCGGGGTTCGGGGAGACCCAGTACTTC. Its translation: CASSLAGFGETQYF. The chain employs TRBV5-4 and TRBJ2-5, with D perhaps matching TRBD2 (5 bases). Germline V gene data show CDR1 as SGHNT and CDR2 as YYREEE (reference sequence). Between the trimmed V and J ends, which lost 0 bases and 5 bases, there was a span of 11 bases. CDR3 length: 14 residues.

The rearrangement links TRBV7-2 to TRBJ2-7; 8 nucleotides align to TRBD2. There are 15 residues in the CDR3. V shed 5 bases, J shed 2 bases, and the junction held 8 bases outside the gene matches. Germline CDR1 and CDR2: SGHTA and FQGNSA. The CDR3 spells CASSPVGSGAYEQYF. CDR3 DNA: TGTGCCAGCAGCCCGGTGGGTAGCGGGGCCTACGAGCAGTACTTC.

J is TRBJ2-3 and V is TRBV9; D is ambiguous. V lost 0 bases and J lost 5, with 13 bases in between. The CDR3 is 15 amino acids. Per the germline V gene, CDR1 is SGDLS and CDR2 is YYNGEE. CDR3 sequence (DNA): TGTGCCAGCAGCGTAGGTGGGATCCTCGGAGATACGCAGTATTTT. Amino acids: CASSVGGILGDTQYF.

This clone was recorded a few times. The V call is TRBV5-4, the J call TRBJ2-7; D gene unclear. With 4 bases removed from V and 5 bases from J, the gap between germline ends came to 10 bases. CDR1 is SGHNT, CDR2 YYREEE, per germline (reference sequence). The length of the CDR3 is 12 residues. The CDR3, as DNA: TGTGCCAGCAGCAGCCCGAATAACGAGCAGTACTTC. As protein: CASSSPNNEQYF.

The DNA for the CDR3 is TGTGCCAGCAGCTTAGTTCCCGGAAGGATTCCTGGCTACACCTTC. Translating gives CASSLVPGRIPGYTF. V is TRBV7-9 and J is TRBJ1-2; D not certain. The ends were cut back, 1 base at V and 7 bases at J, with 16 bases in the middle. CDR1 SEHNR and CDR2 FQNEAQ come from the germline V gene (reference sequence). This CDR3 contains 15 residues.